This TCR beta chain was documented in a study of T cells in Graves' hyperthyroidism and ophthalmopathy. For the study at large: Peripheral blood was obtained at initial diagnosis, preceding any treatment.

The CDR3 is 15 amino acids. V was clipped by 1 base and J by 8 bases; unmatched bases: 5. Germline V gives CDR1 LGHNT, CDR2 FRNRAP. Not enrolled were patients with uncontrolled infection, other autoimmune disease, pregnancy or lactation. This clonotype was detected many times. As yet, its antigen is unknown. Study-wide results and limits: Most thyroid-expanded clonotypes above 0.001 were also found in blood.

Template material for amplifying TCR beta CDR3 regions consisted of RNA transcripts. Researchers ran a first-round RT-PCR on the TCR CDR3 using the HTBI primer set. Each CDR3 protein gets one entry after TCRdb re-called the multiplex PCR reads with MiXCR. The sample lists 200,000 to 250,000 distinct CDR3 sequences, about a sixth seen once, with 28% in the top ten. Sequenced input: blood. The chain recombines TRBV12-5 with TRBJ2-1; 10 bases fit TRBD1. The source is a woman between 18 and 29 years old with Graves' ophthalmopathy. The CDR3 loop reads CASGLGDRGGDEQFF. The CDR3 bases are TGTGCTAGTGGTTTGGGGGACAGGGGAGGCGATGAGCAGTTCTTC. The whole variable domain, filled in from reference TRBV12-5 and TRBJ2-1, reads DARVTQTPRHKVTEMGQEVTMRCQPILGHNTVFWYRQTMMQGLELLAYFRNRAPLDDSGMPKDRFSAEMPDATLATLKIQPSEPRDSAVYFCASGLGDRGGDEQFFGPGTRLTVL.